This T cell receptor (beta chain) stems from a study of blood T cell repertoires in COVID-19 (dated by TCRdb to 2019 to 2021). The study in broad terms: Collaborator samples came from the United States, Italy and Spain and covered acute and convalescent phases of COVID-19. The prospective study material was composed of cDNA or gDNA derived from T cells, B-cell-depleted T cells, or PBMCs. Deeply sampled blood TCRbeta repertoires from subjects exposed to, actively infected with, or recovered from COVID-19 were included in the dataset. The repertoires were released in a freely available public database meant as a resource for research on the immune response to SARS-CoV-2. Samples were obtained from the ongoing ImmuneRACE study (first 160 participants) and from 1,254 subjects provided by 6 global collaborators. Sample metadata almost always included a de-identified subject ID, COVID-19 status, age in years and sex. Where HLA class I and class II types were available, the types were taken from metadata supplied by the sample provider, not from assay-based typing. General findings and caveats noted by the study authors: The quantity of clinical and demographic metadata differed by source and by participant and was supplied without curation.

Notes on this clone: Its antigen is still unknown. No base qualities exist here, and no much larger clone lies one base off it.

Participants in the prospective study were aged 18 to 89 years, lived in approximately 26 United States geographic areas, and enrolled through a virtual design. To assign participants to cohorts, the prospective study relied on clinical history that participants themselves reported in a screening survey and a study questionnaire. A participant counted as exposed if, within 2 weeks of entering the study, that participant had been in contact with someone who had a PCR-confirmed or clinician-diagnosed COVID-19 case. In the prospective study, mobile phlebotomists collected whole blood, serum and a nasopharyngeal or oropharyngeal swab from each participant. Participants in the prospective study had the option to provide additional blood draws and questionnaires over a roughly 2-month period. Blood samples from the prospective study were shipped frozen or at room temperature prior to DNA extraction.

The immunoSEQ Assay, a bias-controlled multiplex PCR, was used to amplify TCRbeta CDR3 regions from genomic DNA. From the authors' description of their analysis: The number of nucleated cells in each sample was estimated by amplification of reference gene primers within the assay. Sequence reads were collapsed and filtered to measure the absolute abundance of every unique TCRbeta CDR3 rearrangement. For each sample, productive Simpson clonality was calculated by taking the square root of Simpson's diversity index across productive rearrangements. TCRdb carries this immuneACCESS record with in-frame sequences only. Its versions omit some clonotypes, under half of them owing to an unresolved V gene in the studies checked, with the rest unexplained. V and J calls and clone size are copied from that table; D and trimming were computed from the DNA. In this sample the table shows about 280,000 clones, about four fifths of which occur a single time. The ten largest clonotypes hold approximately 5% of the sample.

Germline trimming amounts to 1 base on V and 4 bases on J, with 8 as the count of junction bases outside the gene matches. For CDR1 and CDR2, the germline V gene (reference sequence) lists LNHDA and SQIVND. The CDR3, from cysteine to phenylalanine, totals 16 residues. The entry retains the CDR3 DNA only, 48 bases that are in frame from base 1. The clonotype originates from a man between 35 and 55 years old who had been exposed to COVID-19. Sequenced: PBMCs or T cells enriched from blood (not recorded which). The V and J genes are TRBV19 and TRBJ1-2; 8 of the junction bases match TRBD1. The DNA sequence reads TGTGCCAGTAGTATAGGCGGACAGGGTAGGGGCTATGGCTACACCTTC. The encoded protein is CASSIGGQGRGYGYTF.